Each of the 8 T cell receptor beta chains below was sequenced from the same sample in a study of identical twins. TCRdb used MiXCR to reprocess the 5' RACE reads, holding one entry per CDR3 protein. Seen here are 1.5 million to 2 million distinct CDR3 sequences, around 29% observed once, and the top ten hold over 0.25%. The sequenced material came from cord blood. These receptors were obtained from a newborn girl in good health.

The gene calls are TRBV28 and TRBJ2-1, with 8 bases matching TRBD2. V shed 3 bases, J shed 10 bases, and the junction held 17 bases outside the gene matches. Germline CDR1 is MDHEN and CDR2 is SYDVKM. This CDR3 contains 17 residues. The CDR3 protein is CASSFEEPGLGTSEQFF. The DNA of the CDR3 is TGTGCCAGCAGTTTCGAAGAACCGGGACTAGGGACTTCCGAGCAGTTCTTC.

A note on this clonotype: A much larger clone differs from this one at a single base, so this may be a read error. The rearrangement links TRBV10-3 to TRBJ1-2, with TRBD1 as a possible D gene (5 bases). The CDR3 is 12 residues long. Germline CDR1 is ENHRY and CDR2 is SYGVKD. Trimming pared 10 bases from V and 6 bases from J, leaving 15 bases between. CDR3 sequence: CATRRVPNGYTF. CDR3 sequence (DNA): TGTGCCACGCGCAGGGTACCGAATGGCTACACCTTC.

The chain recombines TRBV7-9 with TRBJ2-3, with D unresolved. Germline CDR1 SEHNR, CDR2 FQNEAQ (reference sequence). This CDR3 contains 17 residues. Trimming took off 2 bases at V and 2 bases at J, with 17 bases between the two ends. The CDR3 loop is CASSLLLARSVTDTQYF. CDR3 bases: TGTGCCAGCAGCTTACTCCTGGCGAGAAGCGTCACAGATACGCAGTATTTT.

There are a few counts of this clonotype. The DNA for the CDR3 is TGCGCCAGCAGTTCAGGGACAGGACTATCAGCTAACTATGGCTACACCTTC. Translating gives CASSSGTGLSANYGYTF. This rearrangement joins TRBV5-1 to TRBJ1-2, with 8 positions matching TRBD1. From germline, CDR1 is SGHRS and CDR2 YFSETQ. V lost 5 bases and J lost 0; bases outside the gene matches: 12. The CDR3 spans 17 residues.

Comment on this clonotype: An end of the junction differs from the germline gene, which may be a read error. The chain has TRBV4-1 and TRBJ2-7; 14 bases line up with TRBD2. The CDR3 spans 18 residues. Germline CDR1 reads MGHRA; CDR2 reads YSYEKL. The DNA of the CDR3 is TGCGCCAGCGGCCACGGGACTAGCGGGGGTCCGAGCTCCTACGAGCAGTACTTC. It encodes CASGHGTSGGPSSYEQYF.

The gene calls are TRBV12-3 or TRBV12-4 and TRBJ2-5, with D uncertain. This CDR3 region has 11 residues. V dropped 8 bases and J dropped 7 bases, with 11 bases sitting between them. CDR3 DNA sequence: TGTGCCAGCGCAAACGAGGTGACCCAGTACTTC. Protein product: CASANEVTQYF.

This clonotype was seen a few times. This chain joins TRBV7-8 and TRBJ1-5; 9 bases align to TRBD1. Germline V lookup: CDR1 SGHVS, CDR2 FQNEAQ. V was clipped by 4 bases and J by 6 bases; unmatched bases: 7. CDR3 size: 15 residues. CDR3 protein: CASSSHGTGSQPQHF. CDR3 nucleotide sequence: TGTGCCAGCAGCTCCCACGGGACAGGGAGTCAGCCCCAGCATTTT. The complete variable domain, with remaining parts taken from reference TRBV7-8 and TRBJ1-5, reads GAGVSQSPRYKVAKRGQDVALRCDPISGHVSLFWYQQALGQGPEFLTYFQNEAQLDKSGLPSDRFFAERPEGSVSTLKIQRTQQEDSAVYLCASSSHGTGSQPQHFGDGTRLSIL.

This clonotype was found a few times. Written as DNA, the CDR3 is TGTGCCAGCAGCCCGCGACAGGGGCCTATGAATGAGCAGTTCTTC. This gives the protein CASSPRQGPMNEQFF. The chain recombines TRBV2 with TRBJ2-1, with 8 bases fitting TRBD1. Germline assignment: CDR1 SNHLY and CDR2 FYNNEI. V gave up 6 bases and J gave up 7 bases; unmatched junction bases: 11. The CDR3 has 15 amino acids.